This T cell receptor beta chain emerged from a study of regulatory T cells in long-lasting Graves disease. The study, taken as a whole, reports: Not thyroid tissue but only peripheral blood was studied. It was in persistent disease that TRBV28, TRBJ1-2 and TRBJ2-5 were favored. The number of shared public clonotypes was higher in persistent patients (approximately 2,500) than new patients (about 910).

Library construction for TCR beta used iRepertoire HTBI primers and Arm-PCR of CDR3 regions. Each CDR3 protein is one row after TCRdb ran MiXCR on the multiplex PCR reads. This sample has roughly 360,000 distinct CDR3 sequences, with approximately 23% found just once. The time point denotes: persistent/refractory GD, antithyroid drugs over 5 years with positive TRAb. TCR sequences were obtained from RNA taken from PBMCs. Nine milliliters of peripheral blood went into EDTA tubes. For this clonotype: Antigen: not known.

Losses at the gene ends were 0 bases for V and 0 bases for J; bases not matched to a gene: 0. The CDR3 has 16 amino acids. Germline V gives CDR1 SGHTA, CDR2 FQGTGA. This specimen consisted of peripheral blood mononuclear cells (PBMCs), obtained when the disease was refractory, from a patient treated with antithyroid drugs. This clonotype was obtained from a woman in her 40s with Graves disease. The rearrangement links TRBV7-3 to TRBJ2-3; TRBD1 aligns across 10 bases. DNA of the CDR3: TGTGCCAGCAGCTTAACGGGACAGGGGAGCACAGATACGCAGTATTTT. This codes for CASSLTGQGSTDTQYF.